This T cell receptor (beta chain) derives from a study of T-cell reconstitution after alpha-beta-depleted transplantation in children. The V end was cut by 6 bases, the J end by 5 bases, with 16 bases between. Germline assignment: CDR1 DFQATT and CDR2 SNEGSKA (reference sequence). The CDR3 runs 13 residues. To note about this clonotype: The target antigen is unknown.

Construction of the TCRbeta library involved unique molecular identifiers. In TCRdb, the PCR reads were re-called with MiXCR into one record per CDR3 protein. This table has more than 500,000 distinct CDR3 sequences, roughly an eighth appearing once. Study-wide findings and caveats: Once a year had passed after transplant, T-cell counts and diversity came mostly from newly produced T cells. By about two months after transplant, alpha-beta T cells reportedly arose from several hundred graft clones that had expanded. Surviving recipient cells, namely T cells and thymic progenitors, were the source of high day-60 TCRbeta diversity in some patients.

This TCR came from a female patient between 2 and 15 years old who had a stem cell transplant for aplastic anemia, so the T cells may come from the graft donor. Here the sequenced sample was PBMCs, mostly from graft donor cells, taken 180 days after TCRalphabeta/CD19-depleted stem cell transplant. The gene calls are TRBV20-1 and TRBJ2-5; no reliable D call. CDR3 nucleotides: TGCAGTGCAGTTCATTCGCCCGAGGAGACCCAGTACTTC. Protein: CSAVHSPEETQYF.